These T cell receptor beta chains were read from a single sample in a study of cytomegalovirus exposure and HLA in healthy donors. Method: immunoSEQ multiplex PCR; TCRdb's copy keeps in-frame clones and lacks some. The sample has some 60,000 clones, over 60% seen once. The sequencing sample was made of PBMCs. These receptors were taken from a woman under 40 in good health and CMV-seronegative. Both conserved end residues are part of each CDR3. D genes are given only for firm matches. Part of the rows lack a size; the others show once, few, many or a class for expanded clones.

D: NA
J: TRBJ2-3
size: few
V: TRBV5-4
DNA: TGTGCCAGCAGCCCCGGAGCAGGGATGGGCACAGATACGCAGTATTTT
CDR3: CASSPGAGMGTDTQYF

D: NA
J: TRBJ2-1
size: NA
V: TRBV6-5
DNA: TGTGCCAGCGGTTGGGGCGGTGGCTCCTACAATGAGCAGTTCTTC
CDR3: CASGWGGGSYNEQFF

D: NA
J: TRBJ2-7
size: NA
V: TRBV15
DNA: TGTGCCACCAGCAGAGATAGGGGATACGAGCAGTACTTC
CDR3: CATSRDRGYEQYF

D: TRBD2
J: TRBJ2-7
size: NA
V: TRBV5-1
DNA: TGCGCCAGCAGCTCACGGGGACTAGCGGGATCGGGAGAGCAGTACTTC
CDR3: CASSSRGLAGSGEQYF

D: TRBD2
J: TRBJ2-1
size: NA
V: TRBV5-1
DNA: TGCGCCAGCAGGGGTGGGACTAGCCCATACAATGAGCAGTTCTTC
CDR3: CASRGGTSPYNEQFF

D: NA
J: TRBJ1-1
size: NA
V: TRBV4-3
DNA: TGCGCCAGCAGCCAAGATCGGGGGGGAGGCACTGAAGCTTTCTTT
CDR3: CASSQDRGGGTEAFF

D: TRBD2
J: TRBJ2-5
size: NA
V: TRBV15
DNA: TGTGCCACCAGCAGAGATTTGCTAGCGGGAGGGGGGGAGACCCAGTACTTC
CDR3: CATSRDLLAGGGETQYF

D: NA
J: TRBJ2-2
size: NA
V: TRBV25-1
DNA: TGTGCCAGCAGTGAATTTGGGGGGACGGCGAACACCGGGGAGCTGTTTTTT
CDR3: CASSEFGGTANTGELFF

D: TRBD2
J: TRBJ2-2
size: few
V: TRBV25-1
DNA: TGTGCCAGCAGCCTAGCGGGAGGAGGTACCGGGGAGCTGTTTTTT
CDR3: CASSLAGGGTGELFF

D: NA
J: TRBJ1-5
size: NA
V: TRBV6-5
DNA: TGTGCCAGCAGCCAAGCAGCGGTGATCAATCAGCCCCAGCATTTT
CDR3: CASSQAAVINQPQHF

D: TRBD2
J: TRBJ2-1
size: NA
V: TRBV7-2
DNA: TGTGCCAGCAGCTTAATCAGCGGGAGGGCTAATGAGCAGTTCTTC
CDR3: CASSLISGRANEQFF

D: TRBD1
J: TRBJ1-1
size: NA
V: TRBV12-5
DNA: TGTGCTAGTGGCGGGACAGGTCTGAACACTGAAGCTTTCTTT
CDR3: CASGGTGLNTEAFF

D: NA
J: TRBJ2-7
size: NA
V: TRBV6-5
DNA: TGTGCCAGCAGTCGGACAGCCAACTACGAGCAGTACTTC
CDR3: CASSRTANYEQYF

D: NA
J: TRBJ1-1
size: NA
V: TRBV20-1
DNA: TGCAGCGGGGGAGTGAACACTGAAGCTTTCTTT
CDR3: CSGGVNTEAFF

D: TRBD1
J: TRBJ2-4
size: NA
V: TRBV5-5
DNA: TGTGCCAGCAGCGCACAGGGGTTACTAGCCAAAAACATTCAGTACTTC
CDR3: CASSAQGLLAKNIQYF

D: NA
J: TRBJ2-3
size: NA
V: TRBV4-1
DNA: TGCGCCAGCAGCCGAATAATTAGCGGCCCGAGGGATACGCAGTATTTT
CDR3: CASSRIISGPRDTQYF

D: NA
J: TRBJ1-1
size: NA
V: TRBV9
DNA: TGTGCCAGCAGCCAGGGGACCACTGAAGCTTTCTTT
CDR3: CASSQGTTEAFF

D: NA
J: TRBJ1-4
size: NA
V: TRBV5-6
DNA: TGTGCCAGCACCCTGCGGGGGGCAACTAATGAAAAACTGTTTTTT
CDR3: CASTLRGATNEKLFF

D: NA
J: TRBJ2-3
size: NA
V: TRBV19
DNA: TGTGCCAGTAGTATTTCCGCCAGGGGCACAGATACGCAGTATTTT
CDR3: CASSISARGTDTQYF

D: TRBD1
J: TRBJ1-3
size: NA
V: TRBV6-5
DNA: TGTGCCAGCAGTTCGGGACAGGGACAGGGACCGCTAAAATTT
CDR3: CASSSGQGQGPLKF

D: NA
J: TRBJ2-1
size: few
V: TRBV5-1
DNA: TGCGCCAGCAGCTCTTCCAGCTCCTACAATGAGCAGTTCTTC
CDR3: CASSSSSSYNEQFF

D: NA
J: TRBJ2-5
size: NA
V: TRBV18
DNA: TGTGCCAGCTCACCCCAGTACCAAGAGACCCAGTACTTC
CDR3: CASSPQYQETQYF

D: TRBD2
J: TRBJ2-7
size: NA
V: TRBV29-1
DNA: TGCAGCGTTGAAGCCCCGTCAGTTCGTAGCGGGGCATTCGAGCAGTACTTC
CDR3: CSVEAPSVRSGAFEQYF

D: NA
J: TRBJ2-3
size: NA
V: TRBV5-1
DNA: TGCGCCAGCAGCTTCTCGGAGAGCACAGATACGCAGTATTTT
CDR3: CASSFSESTDTQYF

D: NA
J: TRBJ1-4
size: NA
V: TRBV2
DNA: TGTGCCAGCAGTGGGACAGATCTCCAAGAAAAACTGTTTTTT
CDR3: CASSGTDLQEKLFF

D: NA
J: TRBJ1-3
size: NA
V: TRBV7-9
DNA: TGTGCCAGCAGCTTTGGGGGCCCAGGAAACACCATATATTTT
CDR3: CASSFGGPGNTIYF

D: TRBD1
J: TRBJ1-1
size: NA
V: TRBV7-6
DNA: TGTGCCAGCAGACCGAAGGACAGGGGGGGCACTGAAGCTTTCTTT
CDR3: CASRPKDRGGTEAFF

D: TRBD1
J: TRBJ2-7
size: NA
V: TRBV25-1
DNA: TGTGCCAGCAGTGCGGACAGGGGGATCACCTACGAGCAGTACTTC
CDR3: CASSADRGITYEQYF

D: NA
J: TRBJ2-7
size: NA
V: TRBV28
DNA: TGTGCCAGCAGTTTACCCCCGTCCTACGAGCAGTACTTC
CDR3: CASSLPPSYEQYF

D: NA
J: TRBJ2-1
size: NA
V: TRBV6-5
DNA: TGTGCCAGCAGTCAACAGGGACGGGGTAATGAGCAGTTCTTC
CDR3: CASSQQGRGNEQFF

D: NA
J: TRBJ2-3
size: once
V: TRBV6-5
DNA: TGTGCCAGCAGTAACAGGGAGACAGATACGCAGTATTTT
CDR3: CASSNRETDTQYF

D: NA
J: TRBJ2-7
size: NA
V: TRBV28
DNA: TGTGCCAGCAGTTTATATACTAGCAACTACGAGCAGTACTTC
CDR3: CASSLYTSNYEQYF

D: NA
J: TRBJ1-5
size: NA
V: TRBV16
DNA: TGTGCCAGCAGCCAATCTCCCGTCCTAAAGGGGCAGCCCCAGCATTTT
CDR3: CASSQSPVLKGQPQHF

D: NA
J: TRBJ2-2
size: NA
V: TRBV9
DNA: TGTGCCAGCAGCGTAGTCGGGGGGCGGACCGGGGAGCTGTTTTTT
CDR3: CASSVVGGRTGELFF

D: TRBD1
J: TRBJ2-7
size: once
V: TRBV5-4
DNA: TGTGCCAGCAGCCCTGGACAGGGGGCGGGGGAGCAGTACTTC
CDR3: CASSPGQGAGEQYF

D: TRBD2
J: TRBJ2-7
size: NA
V: TRBV4-2
DNA: TGTGCCAGCAGCCAAACGACTAGCGGTGCCTACGAGCAGTACTTC
CDR3: CASSQTTSGAYEQYF

D: NA
J: TRBJ2-2
size: NA
V: TRBV4-1
DNA: TGCGCCAGCAGCCAAGTGTACGGCAGGGCCTCCGGGGAGCTGTTTTTT
CDR3: CASSQVYGRASGELFF

D: NA
J: TRBJ1-3
size: NA
V: TRBV7-9
DNA: TGTTCCAGCAGTTCAAACCGGGTCACTGGAAACACCATATATTTT
CDR3: CSSSSNRVTGNTIYF

D: TRBD1
J: TRBJ2-7
size: NA
V: TRBV13
DNA: TGTGCCAGCAGCTTAGCCGGGACAGGGGGCGTAGAGCAGTACTTC
CDR3: CASSLAGTGGVEQYF

D: TRBD1
J: TRBJ2-5
size: NA
V: TRBV19
DNA: TGTGCCAGTAGAGAAGCCGGGACAGGGGGCCTGGAGCAGTACTTC
CDR3: CASREAGTGGLEQYF

D: NA
J: TRBJ2-3
size: NA
V: TRBV5-4
DNA: TGTGCCAGCAGGACAGCTTATAGCACAGATACGCAGTATTTT
CDR3: CASRTAYSTDTQYF

D: TRBD1
J: TRBJ1-5
size: NA
V: TRBV27
DNA: TGTGCCAGCACCCGGACAGGGAATAGCAATCAGCCCCAGCATTTT
CDR3: CASTRTGNSNQPQHF

D: TRBD2
J: TRBJ2-1
size: NA
V: TRBV7-6
DNA: TGTGCCAGCAGCTTGGTTACATGGACTAGCGGGAGCTCCTACAATGAGCAGTTCTTC
CDR3: CASSLVTWTSGSSYNEQFF

D: NA
J: TRBJ2-3
size: NA
V: TRBV5-1
DNA: TGCGCCAGCAGCTTTGAGGATACGCAGTATTTT
CDR3: CASSFEDTQYF

D: NA
J: TRBJ1-5
size: NA
V: TRBV6-6
DNA: TGTGCCAGCGGGTTGAGGCAGGGTGATCAGCCCCAGCATTTT
CDR3: CASGLRQGDQPQHF

D: NA
J: TRBJ1-1
size: NA
V: TRBV6-1
DNA: TGTGCCAGCAGTGAATCTCTAGGACAGAACACTGAAGCTTTCTTT
CDR3: CASSESLGQNTEAFF

D: NA
J: TRBJ2-2
size: few
V: TRBV2
DNA: TGTGCCAGCCGTCAGGGATCGAACACCGGGGAGCTGTTTTTT
CDR3: CASRQGSNTGELFF

D: NA
J: TRBJ2-1
size: NA
V: TRBV18
DNA: TGTGCCAGCTCACCAGGCGGAGAGCAGTTCTTC
CDR3: CASSPGGEQFF

D: TRBD2
J: TRBJ2-3
size: NA
V: TRBV30
DNA: TGTGCCTGGAGTCCACCCCGGGGGGGAGGCAGCACAGATACGCAGTATTTT
CDR3: CAWSPPRGGGSTDTQYF

D: NA
J: TRBJ1-1
size: once
V: TRBV30
DNA: TGTGCCTGGAGTGTCCCAGGGATGAACACTGAAGCTTTCTTT
CDR3: CAWSVPGMNTEAFF

D: NA
J: TRBJ1-2
size: NA
V: TRBV6-1
DNA: TGTGCCAGCAGTGATGACGGCCGCCCGGGCTATGGCTACACCTTC
CDR3: CASSDDGRPGYGYTF